This TCR beta chain was captured in a study of blood T cell repertoires in COVID-19. Study information: Acute-phase and convalescent COVID-19 samples originated in the United States, Italy and Spain.

Per the original data handling: Counts of nucleated cells, estimated from reference gene primer amplification, were obtained. Sequencing used immunoSEQ multiplex PCR; TCRdb keeps in-frame clones, though not all of them. V and J calls and clone size are given by that table; D and trimming were obtained from the DNA. The table records more than 300,000 clones, about 89% of them present only once. The receptor's source is a woman aged 50 to 60 with COVID-19, enrolled during active disease. The sequenced material came from peripheral blood.

The CDR3: CASSDTRTGRGYNEQYF. CDR3 in DNA: TGTGCCAGCAGTGATACTCGGACGGGGAGGGGCTACAACGAGCAGTACTTC. The chain carries TRBV6-1 and TRBJ2-7; 7 nucleotides agree with TRBD2. The CDR3 extends over 17 amino acids. Germline loops: CDR1 MNHNS, CDR2 SASEGT. V lost 3 bases and J lost 5; bases outside the gene matches: 16.